The entry below describes one T cell receptor beta chain. Antigen specificity is unknown. The sample comes from a study of T cell repertoires in cytomegalovirus infection. Germline V gives CDR1 SGHKS, CDR2 YYEKEE (reference sequence). V shed 7 bases and J shed 0 bases, with 17 bases lying between them. CDR3 length equals 16 residues. The study's findings and limits: Carriage of CMV together with the relevant HLA was identifiable through cumulative public TCR beta family frequency.

TCRdb re-analysed the reads in MiXCR, keeping a single row per CDR3 protein. The sample has tens of thousands of distinct CDR3 sequences, around 25% seen once. This TCR was recovered from a human donor in good health (CMV status not recorded). Some clones in this sample may be carry-over from other donors' samples. Source: CD8+ T cells from cultured PBMCs, taken from culture after CMV antigen stimulation. This chain uses TRBV5-5 with TRBJ1-3, with D perhaps matching TRBD1 (5 bases). CDR3 protein: CASGVPTGGSGNTIYF. The CDR3 DNA reads TGTGCCAGCGGGGTTCCCACCGGGGGCTCTGGAAACACCATATATTTT.